The present TCR beta chain was sequenced within a study of CD8+CD57+ T cells in acquired aplastic anemia. Overall study: The sorted CD4+ and CD8+ cells yielded an average around 3.2 ug of DNA.

Trimming shortened V by 7 bases and J by 7 bases, and 13 bases separated the two germline ends. CDR1 and CDR2 from the germline V gene are SNHLY and FYNNEI. The CDR3 spans 12 residues. For sequencing, patients were chosen who had shown expansion of CD8+CD57+ cells by flow cytometry. The template for TCR beta VDJ and CDR3 sequence profiling was genomic DNA. Via MiXCR, TCRdb re-called the reads, giving one row per CDR3 protein. The sample comprises under 200,000 distinct CDR3 sequences, roughly half of which are singletons, and 1.8% rests with the top ten. The sample comprised sorted CD4+, CD8+, or CD8+CD57+ T cells (not recorded which) from PBMCs. This sequence was found in a human donor with aplastic anemia. This chain connects TRBV2 to TRBJ1-1; D not certain. Here the CDR3 DNA reads TGTGCCAGCACCGGGGATCGGGGTGAAGCTTTCTTT. This gives the protein CASTGDRGEAFF.